A selection of T cell receptor beta chains follows, all from one sample in a study of T cell responses to AZD1222 COVID-19 vaccine. Data came from immunoSEQ multiplex PCR; TCRdb stores just in-frame clones and leaves some out. The sample has around 190,000 clones; 94% are singletons. Specimen: peripheral blood, collected 28 days after the second AZD1222 dose. The receptors here all came from an adult who received the AZD1222 COVID-19 vaccine. The CDR3 runs from the conserved cysteine through the conserved F or W. D genes are given only for firm matches. A row's size may be missing; if present it is once, few, many or a size class.

j_call | clone_size | v_call | d_call | cdr3_aa | cdr3_nt
TRBJ2-5 | NA | TRBV2 | NA | CASSPRRSGLDETQYF | TGTGCCAGCAGTCCCCGACGATCAGGGCTCGACGAGACCCAGTACTTC
TRBJ1-5 | once | TRBV7-5 | NA | CARSFWAGNQPQHF | TGTGCCAGAAGCTTTTGGGCGGGCAATCAGCCCCAGCATTTT
TRBJ2-3 | NA | TRBV4-2 | NA | CASGQQQGVTDTQYF | TGTGCCAGCGGCCAACAACAGGGAGTAACAGATACGCAGTATTTT
TRBJ1-1 | NA | TRBV7-9 | NA | CASSFAEWGTEAFF | TGTGCCAGCAGCTTCGCCGAATGGGGGACAGAAGCTTTCTTT
TRBJ1-1 | NA | TRBV4-1 | NA | CASSQATAYEAFF | TGCGCCAGCAGCCAAGCCACAGCCTATGAAGCTTTCTTT
TRBJ1-6 | NA | TRBV10-3 | TRBD1 | CAISGTGSPSPLHF | TGTGCCATCAGTGGGACAGGGTCCCCTTCACCCCTCCACTTT
TRBJ1-4 | NA | TRBV12-5 | NA | CASGNFIYNEKLFF | TGTGCTAGTGGGAACTTTATTTATAATGAAAAACTGTTTTTT
TRBJ1-2 | NA | TRBV2 | NA | CANPRAGMLYGYTF | TGTGCCAACCCACGGGCAGGCATGCTCTATGGCTACACCTTC
TRBJ2-3 | NA | TRBV11-3 | TRBD2 | CASSFRTSGGAADTQYF | TGTGCCAGCAGCTTCAGGACTAGCGGGGGGGCAGCAGATACGCAGTATTTT
TRBJ2-5 | NA | TRBV10-1 | TRBD1 | CASSDGTGETQYF | TGCGCCAGCAGTGACGGGACAGGAGAGACCCAGTACTTC
TRBJ2-7 | NA | TRBV5-6 | NA | CASSLITGMSYEQYF | TGTGCCAGCAGCTTGATCACAGGGATGTCCTACGAGCAGTACTTC
TRBJ1-2 | NA | TRBV18 | NA | CASSLDNYGYTF | TGTGCCAGCTCACTGGATAACTATGGCTACACCTTC
TRBJ1-5 | NA | TRBV19 | NA | CASTRGIGQPQHF | TGTGCCAGTACGCGGGGTATCGGCCAGCCCCAGCATTTT
TRBJ2-5 | NA | TRBV7-9 | NA | CASSFGLGGGFQETQYF | TGTGCCAGCAGCTTTGGGTTAGGCGGAGGTTTCCAAGAGACCCAGTACTTC
TRBJ2-7 | NA | TRBV6-6 | TRBD1 | CASSSSGTGSSYEQYF | TGTGCCAGCAGTTCATCGGGGACAGGGTCTTCCTACGAGCAGTACTTC
TRBJ2-1 | NA | TRBV9 | TRBD2 | CASSDERGTYNEQFF | TGTGCCAGCAGCGATGAGCGGGGCACCTACAATGAGCAGTTCTTC
TRBJ1-1 | NA | TRBV7-3 | TRBD1 | CASSAGTGGNTEAFF | TGTGCCAGCAGCGCAGGGACAGGGGGTAACACTGAAGCTTTCTTT
TRBJ1-1 | NA | TRBV12-3/TRBV12-4 | NA | CASSLNAGTEAFF | TGTGCCAGCAGTCTTAATGCCGGCACTGAAGCTTTCTTT
TRBJ1-2 | few | TRBV3-1/TRBV3-2 | TRBD1 | CASSNRGGDGYTF | TGTGCCAGCAGTAACAGGGGTGGCGATGGCTACACCTTC